The 27 T cell receptor beta chains in this list originate from one sample, sequenced in a study of response to subunit inactivated influenza vaccine. In TCRdb, the RT-PCR reads were re-called with MiXCR into one record per CDR3 protein. The sample consists of 400,000 to 650,000 distinct CDR3 sequences, roughly 7.6% of them appearing once. Sequenced here: PBMCs from blood, sampled less than 30 months after vaccination. Every receptor here comes from a man aged 50-75 years who received an inactivated influenza vaccine.

This clonotype was picked up many times. The V call is TRBV6-2 or TRBV6-3, the J call TRBJ2-3, with TRBD2 matching 8 bases. The CDR3 covers 13 residues. The germline V gene encodes CDR1 MNHEY and CDR2 SVGEGT. V lost 5 bases to trimming and J lost 4 bases; unmatched junction nucleotides: 2. CDR3 sequence (DNA): TGTGCCAGCAGTAACGGGGGGGCAGATACGCAGTATTTT. Translated: CASSNGGADTQYF.

This clonotype was counted between two and nine times. The chain carries TRBV6-5 and TRBJ2-1; a possible D gene is TRBD2 (6 bases). Trimming pared 2 bases from V and 10 bases from J, leaving 9 bases between. Germline loops: CDR1 MNHEY, CDR2 SVGAGI. This CDR3 region has 12 residues. CDR3 nucleotides: TGTGCCAGCAGTTACAGGAGGGGAGAGCAGTTCTTC. Translated: CASSYRRGEQFF.

The chain is built from TRBV7-2 and TRBJ2-3; D may be TRBD2 (6 bases). With 5 bases removed from V and 2 bases from J, the gap between germline ends came to 11 bases. The CDR3 is 14 residues long. The germline CDR1 and CDR2 sequences are SGHTA and FQGNSA. The CDR3 is CASSGGKITDTQYF. DNA of the CDR3: TGTGCCAGCAGCGGAGGGAAGATCACAGATACGCAGTATTTT. The full variable domain, rest sourced from reference TRBV7-2 and TRBJ2-3, is GAGVSQSPSNKVTEKGKDVELRCDPISGHTALYWYRQSLGQGLEFLIYFQGNSAPDKSGLPSDRFSAERTGGSVSTLTIQRTQQEDSAVYLCASSGGKITDTQYFGPGTRLTVL.

This clonotype was picked up many times. The CDR3 DNA reads TGTGCCAGCAGGACCACTTACGAGCAGTACTTC. Translating it yields CASRTTYEQYF. The V and J genes are TRBV6-5 and TRBJ2-7; D unresolved. Germline V gives CDR1 MNHEY, CDR2 SVGAGI. The V gene lost 6 bases and the J gene lost 4 bases, with 7 bases spanning the gap. There are 11 residues in the CDR3.

In this sample, this clonotype turned up a few times. The chain carries TRBV5-5 and TRBJ2-4; D possibly matches TRBD1 or TRBD2 (5 bases each). V lost 0 bases, J lost 15 bases, and 22 bases lay in between. The CDR3 has 15 amino acids. From germline, CDR1 is SGHKS and CDR2 YYEKEE (reference sequence). DNA for the CDR3: TGTGCCAGCAGCTTGGAGTGGCCGACGAGGGACCGGTCGTACTTC. The encoded protein is CASSLEWPTRDRSYF.

Worth noting for this clonotype: This may be a read error: a much more frequent sequence differs by one nucleotide. The chain is built from TRBV20-1 and TRBJ1-4, with D tentatively TRBD1 (5 bases). This CDR3 has 18 residues. Per germline, CDR1 DFQATT and CDR2 SNEGSKA (reference sequence). CDR3 loop: CCARVAGMNYATNEKLFF. The CDR3 nucleotides are TGCTGTGCTAGAGTTGCAGGGATGAACTATGCAACTAATGAAAAACTGTTTTTT.

This clonotype appeared a few times. This chain uses TRBV11-2 with TRBJ2-1; 8 nucleotides line up with TRBD2. Unmatched junction bases numbered 9, after V lost 4 bases and J lost 4 bases. Per germline, CDR1 SGHAT and CDR2 FQNNGV. The CDR3 consists of 16 residues. CDR3 in DNA: TGTGCCAGCAGCTGGCGAACGGGGGGGCCATACAATGAGCAGTTCTTC. Translating gives CASSWRTGGPYNEQFF. Filled out from reference TRBV11-2 and TRBJ2-1, the complete variable domain reads EAGVAQSPRYKIIEKRQSVAFWCNPISGHATLYWYQQILGQGPKLLIQFQNNGVVDDSQLPKDRFSAERLKGVDSTLKIQPAKLEDSAVYLCASSWRTGGPYNEQFFGPGTRLTVL.

In this sample, this clonotype turned up a few times. The V and J genes are TRBV7-9 and TRBJ1-4; no reliable D call. The germline CDR1 and CDR2 sequences are SEHNR and FQNEAQ (reference sequence). The CDR3 contains 14 residues. Trimming pared 5 bases from V and 6 bases from J, leaving 13 bases between. The CDR3 protein is CASSGRGPDEKLFF. The CDR3 bases are TGTGCCAGCAGCGGCCGTGGGCCAGATGAAAAACTGTTTTTT.

Only a few counts were recorded for this clonotype. V is TRBV6-1 and J is TRBJ2-7, with a tentative D call TRBD1 (6 bases). Germline lookup yields CDR1 MNHNS and CDR2 SASEGT. Trimming stripped 6 bases from V and 0 bases from J, with 15 bases between. The CDR3 contains 15 residues. For the CDR3, the DNA is TGTGCCAGCAGCGAACGTGCAGGGGACTCCTACGAGCAGTACTTC. This gives the protein CASSERAGDSYEQYF.

This clonotype was picked up many times. V and J are TRBV7-2 and TRBJ1-1; D remains ambiguous. The CDR3 spans 12 residues. Germline V CDR1 and CDR2: SGHTA, FQGNSA. The V and J ends lost 5 bases and 6 bases respectively, with 10 bases between them. The CDR3 DNA is TGTGCCAGCAGCGTAAGGTGGGCTGAAGCTTTCTTT. The encoded protein is CASSVRWAEAFF.

This clonotype has ten or more counts. This chain joins TRBV7-2 and TRBJ2-1, with TRBD2 matching over 10 bases. Germline CDR1 SGHTA, CDR2 FQGNSA. CDR3 length equals 17 residues. Germline trimming cut 5 bases from V and 3 bases from J; bases unmatched to any gene: 10. CDR3 region: CASSPRAGGLFYNEQFF. Written as DNA, the CDR3 is TGTGCCAGCAGCCCGCGAGCGGGAGGGCTATTCTACAATGAGCAGTTCTTC.

V usage is TRBV18 and J usage is TRBJ1-1; D uncertain. The germline V gene has CDR1 KGHSH and CDR2 LQKENI. The CDR3 has 12 amino acids. The V gene lost 3 bases and the J gene lost 6 bases, with 8 bases spanning the gap. CDR3 DNA sequence: TGTGCCAGCTCACCCCGTGTCGCTGAAGCTTTCTTT. It translates to CASSPRVAEAFF.

The V call is TRBV20-1, the J call TRBJ2-7, with D perhaps matching TRBD1 or TRBD2 (5 bases each). The CDR3 sequence is 11 residues long. Trimming took off 3 bases at V and 4 bases at J, with 7 bases between the two ends. Looked up from germline, CDR1 is DFQATT and CDR2 is SNEGSKA (reference sequence). CDR3 loop: CSASEGYEQYF. CDR3 nucleotides: TGCAGTGCTAGTGAGGGGTACGAGCAGTACTTC.

This clonotype was picked up many times. The gene calls are TRBV29-1 and TRBJ1-3; TRBD1 agrees at 7 bases. V was clipped by 6 bases and J by 0 bases; unmatched bases: 5. Germline-derived CDR1 and CDR2 are SQVTM and ANQGSEA. This CDR3 is built from 14 residues. CDR3 residues: CSVTRDSSGNTIYF. CDR3 DNA: TGCAGCGTGACCAGGGACAGCTCTGGAAACACCATATATTTT.

This clonotype occurred many times. The chain combines TRBV7-9 with TRBJ1-2, with 7 positions matching TRBD1. The CDR3 contains 17 residues. Germline V gene data show CDR1 as SEHNR and CDR2 as FQNEAQ (reference sequence). J lost 3 bases, V lost 4 bases, and 14 bases had no gene match. DNA of the CDR3: TGTGCCAGCAGCTCCAGATATCCGGGACAGATTTACTATGGCTACACCTTC. It specifies CASSSRYPGQIYYGYTF.

V is TRBV6-2 or TRBV6-3 and J is TRBJ2-1, with D possibly called TRBD1 or TRBD2 (5 bases each). Germline assignment: CDR1 MNHEY and CDR2 SVGEGT. CDR3 length equals 11 residues. V was trimmed by 6 bases and J by 14 bases, leaving 14 bases between them. DNA for the CDR3: TGTGCCAGCAGGAGTGGGACGTCGGAGTTCTTC. As protein: CASRSGTSEFF.

This clonotype was seen many times. J is TRBJ2-7 and V is TRBV6-5, with D possibly matching TRBD2 (6 bases). Looked up from germline, CDR1 is MNHEY and CDR2 is SVGAGI. The CDR3 length is 14 residues. V was shortened by 2 bases and J by 2 bases, with 10 bases between the two germline ends. The CDR3 here is CASSYGGETYEQYF. In DNA, the CDR3 is TGTGCCAGCAGTTACGGCGGGGAAACCTACGAGCAGTACTTC.

This clonotype turned up a few times. This chain uses TRBV5-1 with TRBJ2-6; D call uncertain. V was clipped by 0 bases and J by 1 base, with 11 bases between them. This CDR3 is 17 amino acids long. Per the germline V gene, CDR1 is SGHRS and CDR2 is YFSETQ. CDR3: CASSLALGFSGANVLTF. DNA for the CDR3: TGCGCCAGCAGCTTGGCCTTAGGGTTTTCTGGGGCCAACGTCCTGACTTTC.

This clonotype was counted many times. The genes are TRBV4-2 and TRBJ2-1; possibly TRBD2 for D (7 bases). Deletions cut 4 bases from V and 8 bases from J, with 18 bases between. This CDR3 region has 15 residues. The germline gives CDR1 LGHNA, CDR2 YNFKEQ. This CDR3 is CASSPRGAFIDEQFF. CDR3 bases: TGTGCCAGCAGCCCCCGGGGGGCCTTCATCGATGAGCAGTTCTTC.

In its sample, this clonotype was seen a few times. The V gene is TRBV28, the J gene TRBJ2-5, with a weak D call TRBD1 (5 bases). The CDR3 covers 14 residues. Germline V CDR1 and CDR2: MDHEN, SYDVKM. V lost 5 bases and J lost 1, with 11 bases in between. CDR3 loop: CASSTRQLQETQYF. The DNA for the CDR3 is TGTGCCAGCAGTACCCGACAGCTCCAAGAGACCCAGTACTTC.

This clonotype was observed a few times. The junction does not match germline at one end; this may be a read error. V is TRBV6-5 and J is TRBJ2-1; D is ambiguous. The CDR3 runs 10 residues. Germline loops: CDR1 MNHEY, CDR2 SVGAGI. The CDR3 is CASSYARRLF. The CDR3 region has the DNA TGTGCCAGCAGCTACGCCAGGCGACTCTTC.

The chain carries TRBV7-6 and TRBJ2-3, with 10 bases identical to TRBD1. The ends lost 0 bases at V and 4 bases at J; junction bases unmatched: 4. Germline CDR1 reads SGHVS; CDR2 reads FNYEAQ. The CDR3 spans 16 residues. The CDR3 DNA reads TGTGCCAGCAGCTTAGCGCATGGACAGGGGGCAGATACGCAGTATTTT. It yields the protein CASSLAHGQGADTQYF. The entire variable domain, with the rest obtained from reference TRBV7-6 and TRBJ2-3, is as follows: GAGVSQSPRYKVTKRGQDVALRCDPISGHVSLYWYRQALGQGPEFLTYFNYEAQQDKSGLPNDRFSAERPEGSISTLTIQRTEQRDSAMYRCASSLAHGQGADTQYFGPGTRLTVL.

This clonotype was picked up many times. DNA of the CDR3: TGCAGTGCTAGGGGCCCGGGAAATCAGCCCCAGCATTTT. Residues: CSARGPGNQPQHF. This chain connects TRBV20-1 to TRBJ1-5; D gene unclear. The CDR3 length is 13 residues. V was clipped by 3 bases and J by 4 bases, with 10 bases between them. Germline CDR1 and CDR2: DFQATT and SNEGSKA (reference sequence).

This clonotype was counted between two and nine times. This rearrangement joins TRBV6-5 to TRBJ2-4, with a tentative D call TRBD1 (6 bases). Germline V lookup: CDR1 MNHEY, CDR2 SVGAGI. The CDR3 length is 14 residues. V gave up 2 bases and J gave up 4 bases, with 9 bases separating them. Here the CDR3 reads CASSYRTEKNIQYF. For the CDR3, the DNA is TGTGCCAGCAGTTACAGGACAGAGAAAAACATTCAGTACTTC.

The rearrangement links TRBV5-6 to TRBJ2-7, with D possibly matching TRBD1 (6 bases). The V and J ends lost 0 bases and 3 bases respectively, with 10 bases between them. CDR3 length: 14 residues. Germline V gives CDR1 SGHDT, CDR2 YYEEEE. The CDR3 reads CASSLGTVLYEQYF. Written as DNA, the CDR3 is TGTGCCAGCAGCTTGGGGACAGTACTCTACGAGCAGTACTTC.

As to this clonotype: This may arise from a read error, as a much more abundant clone is one base away. The chain combines TRBV9 with TRBJ2-3; D remains ambiguous. Germline CDR1 SGDLS, CDR2 YYNGEE. The CDR3 totals 15 residues. This CDR3 is CASGVEPGRTDTQYF. DNA of the CDR3: TGTGCCAGCGGCGTAGAACCAGGCCGCACAGATACGCAGTATTTT. Complete variable domain (other parts from reference TRBV9 and TRBJ2-3): DSGVTQTPKHLITATGQRVTLRCSPRSGDLSVYWYQQSLDQGLQFLIQYYNGEERAKGNILERFSAQQFPDLHSELNLSSLELGDSALYFCASGVEPGRTDTQYFGPGTRLTVL.

This clonotype was seen more than once but under ten times. This rearrangement joins TRBV5-1 to TRBJ1-6; possible D gene TRBD1, 6 bases. The CDR3 spans 15 residues. Trimming pared 6 bases from V and 5 bases from J, leaving 15 bases between. Germline CDR1 SGHRS, CDR2 YFSETQ. In DNA, the CDR3 is TGCGCCAGCAAATACAGGGCAACCGATAATTCACCCCTCCACTTT. It translates to CASKYRATDNSPLHF.